This record concerns one TCR beta chain sequence. This sample was included in a study of response to subunit inactivated influenza vaccine. The CDR3 is 14 residues long. Between the trimmed V and J ends, which lost 0 bases and 6 bases, there was a span of 10 bases. Germline CDR1 and CDR2: SGDLS and YYNGEE. One entry per CDR3 protein, called by TCRdb with MiXCR from the RT-PCR reads. Here the sample spans around 790,000 distinct CDR3 sequences, 20% to 25% being singletons. The specimen comprised PBMCs from blood, sampled more than 4 days after vaccination. The chain combines TRBV9 with TRBJ1-5; D gene unclear. The TCR was taken from a man aged 50-60 years who received an inactivated influenza vaccine. The CDR3 loop is CASSVGPGGQPQHF. The CDR3 bases are TGTGCCAGCAGCGTAGGGCCCGGCGGTCAGCCCCAGCATTTT.